What follows describes a single T cell receptor beta chain. The antigen remains unidentified. This sample was included in a study of T cell responses to AZD1222 COVID-19 vaccine. General study points: A rise in Spike-specific TCR breadth and depth followed two AZD1222 doses. The peak T cell response came first, and repertoires were sampled only after it. CD4 TCRs associated with vaccination spanned spike, dominating at 160-218 and 743-854.

Unmatched junction bases numbered 4, after V lost 3 bases and J lost 11 bases. Germline assignment: CDR1 SGHTA and CDR2 FQGNSA. The CDR3 runs 14 residues. Libraries were prepared by immunoSEQ multiplex PCR; TCRdb keeps only in-frame clonotypes and omits some of them. The table has about 75,000 clones, around 90% seen once. Sequencing used peripheral blood, obtained 28 days after the second AZD1222 dose. The clonotype originates from an adult who received the AZD1222 COVID-19 vaccine. The rearrangement uses TRBV7-2 and TRBJ1-6, with 10 bases aligning to TRBD1. Here the CDR3 DNA reads TGTGCCAGCAGCTTCTCGGGACAGGGGACACCCCTCCACTTT. Protein sequence: CASSFSGQGTPLHF. Complete variable domain (other parts from reference TRBV7-2 and TRBJ1-6): GAGVSQSPSNKVTEKGKDVELRCDPISGHTALYWYRQSLGQGLEFLIYFQGNSAPDKSGLPSDRFSAERTGGSVSTLTIQRTQQEDSAVYLCASSFSGQGTPLHFGNGTRLTVT.